This T cell receptor (beta chain) was documented in a study of T cells in Graves' hyperthyroidism and ophthalmopathy. Lactation, pregnancy, other autoimmune disease or uncontrolled infection excluded patients. For this clonotype: Antigen: not known.

V gave up 4 bases and J gave up 5 bases; unmatched junction bases: 8. CDR1 and CDR2 (germline): LGHDT, YNNKEL (reference sequence). The CDR3 is made up of 16 amino acids. Amplification of TCR beta CDR3 regions was performed using RNA transcripts as template. The TCR CDR3 first-round RT-PCR relied on the HTBI primer set. TCRdb itself ran the multiplex PCR reads through MiXCR, one entry per CDR3 protein. The table includes about 200,000 distinct CDR3 sequences, about a sixth detected once. Regarding the study as a whole: Most thyroid-expanded clonotypes above 0.001 were also found in blood.

This chain joins TRBV3-1 and TRBJ2-2; the match to TRBD1 covers 9 bases. The clonotype was recovered from a woman aged 50 to 60 with Graves' hyperthyroidism. The sequenced sample was blood. CDR3 sequence reads: CASSLGTGSGTGELFF. The CDR3 DNA reads TGTGCCAGCAGCCTCGGGACAGGGAGTGGAACCGGGGAGCTGTTTTTT. The variable domain in full, with the rest retrieved from reference TRBV3-1 and TRBJ2-2, is DTAVSQTPKYLVTQMGNDKSIKCEQNLGHDTMYWYKQDSKKFLKIMFSYNNKELIINETVPNRFSPKSPDKAHLNLHINSLELGDSAVYFCASSLGTGSGTGELFFGEGSRLTVL.